Reported below is one T cell receptor (beta chain). The table lists this clonotype with many counts. Its antigen remains undetermined. The record has no base qualities; no much larger clone is one base away. This entry comes from a study of tumor and adjacent non-tumor tissue in lung cancer (dated by TCRdb to the late 2010s). Background on the whole study: Patients with adenocarcinoma (12), squamous cell carcinoma (2) and small cell lung cancer (1) were included in the cohort. The roughly 15 patients were aged roughly 31 to 80 years, included around ten men and 5 women, and had TNM stage I to III disease. Sequencing generated a total of 125,075,908 productive TCRbeta reads, averaging around 4.2 million reads per sample. The study compared bulk TCRbeta repertoires from lung tumor tissue and matched distant non-tumor lung tissue of roughly 14 lung cancer patients. TCRbeta CDR3 sequencing was performed on more than 25 paired specimens, with one tumor sample and one normal lung sample collected per patient.

General conclusions and limits of the study: Because peripheral blood was not sequenced, blood TCRbeta repertoires in the lung cancer patients of the study were not examined. Neither the sequencing platform nor unique molecular identifiers are named or mentioned anywhere in the methods. With only around 15 patients in the cohort, the authors noted that larger samples and more detailed clinical data are needed. Tumor tissue showed significantly greater TCR diversity (inverse Simpson) than normal lung tissue (approximately 400 vs 170, P = 0.0075, Mann-Whitney U test). The top 100 clones made up a significantly larger cumulative share of the repertoire in normal lung than in tumor tissue. Significantly higher TCR diversity was found in younger patients, and higher tumor TCR diversity was associated with shorter overall and disease-free survival.

RNA was isolated from bulk unsorted tissue, and RNA quality was assessed with a NanoDrop ND-1000 and an Agilent 2100. Newly diagnosed lung cancer patients without prior chemotherapy who had been admitted for thoracic surgery in China between August and November 2014 were enrolled as donors. Patients with previous radiotherapy or chemotherapy, or with another concurrent cancer, were excluded from the study. Pieces of surgical tissue measuring about 1-2.1 cm3 were kept in RNAlater solution and stored at -80 degrees C until use. Library generation was performed with multiplex PCR. The instrument given in TCRdb is Illumina HiSeq 2500. TCRbeta libraries were built by three rounds of nested PCR using primers (Table S4), following protocols modified from ARM-PCR. Before sequencing, PCR products of 200-500 bp were excised from the gel and purified with the QIAquick gel extraction kit. In the authors' own workflow: Reads were cleaned with Trimmomatic, merged with FLASH into complete CDR3 sequences, and assigned to V(D)J germline segments with MiTCR. Clonal diversity was calculated as the inverse Simpson's index using VDJtools. In-frame sequences without a premature stop codon were defined as productive reads. TCRdb passed the public sequencing reads through fastp at Q25 and MiXCR, retaining productive beta sequences. Each CDR3 protein gets just one entry, which takes the most common genes and DNA from the rows behind it. Clone size and V and J calls follow TCRdb, not the original study. The sample table holds around 79,000 distinct CDR3 sequences, of which around 70% were seen once. Clones ranked in the top ten supply roughly 9% of the sample.

Its CDR3 holds 15 amino acids, cysteine through phenylalanine. Just the 45-base CDR3 DNA is kept, in frame starting at base 1. For CDR1 and CDR2, the germline V gene lists MNHNS and SASEGT. The V end gives up 10 bases and the J end 4 bases, leaving 9 bases in the junction not matched to a gene. This clonotype was obtained from a woman aged 40 to 50 with non-small cell lung cancer. Sequenced material: lung tumor tissue. This receptor chain uses TRBV6-1 and TRBJ2-2; the junction holds 10 bases that match TRBD1. The sequence in DNA is TGTGCCACCAATCGACAGGGGGCGGGCACCGGGGAGCTGTTTTTT. This translates into CATNRQGAGTGELFF.